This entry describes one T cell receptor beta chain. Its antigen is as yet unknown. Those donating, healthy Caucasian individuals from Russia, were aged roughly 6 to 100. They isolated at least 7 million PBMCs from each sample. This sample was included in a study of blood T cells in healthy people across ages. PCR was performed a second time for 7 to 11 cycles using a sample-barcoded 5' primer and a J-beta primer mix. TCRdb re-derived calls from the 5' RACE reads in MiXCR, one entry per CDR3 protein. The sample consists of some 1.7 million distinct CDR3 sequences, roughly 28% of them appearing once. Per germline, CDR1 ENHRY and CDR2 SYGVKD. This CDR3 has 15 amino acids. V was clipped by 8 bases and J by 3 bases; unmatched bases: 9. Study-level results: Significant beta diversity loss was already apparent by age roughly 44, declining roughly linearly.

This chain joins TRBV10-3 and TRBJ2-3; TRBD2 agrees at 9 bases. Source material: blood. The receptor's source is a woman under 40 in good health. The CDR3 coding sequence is TGTGCCATCGGCTCTAGCGGGGAGGGAACAGATACGCAGTATTTT. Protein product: CAIGSSGEGTDTQYF.